The 6 T cell receptor beta chains given below trace back to one sample, sequenced in a study of T cell repertoires in cytomegalovirus infection. TCRdb reanalysed the reads using MiXCR and keeps one entry per CDR3 protein. This sample carries around 540,000 distinct CDR3 sequences, 33% of them seen once, and the ten largest clones take roughly a sixth. Which antigens these TCRs recognize remains unknown. The sample consisted of cultured PBMCs, taken from culture after CMV antigen stimulation. The receptor set was obtained from a human donor in good health (CMV status not recorded). Some clones in this sample may be carry-over from other donors' samples.

V gene TRBV29-1 combines with J gene TRBJ2-7, with D possibly TRBD2 on 5 matching bases. The CDR3 extends over 12 amino acids. V lost 7 bases, J lost 1 base, and 11 bases lay in between. Germline loops: CDR1 SQVTM, CDR2 ANQGSEA. The CDR3 nucleotides are TGCAGCGCGGAGGCTCCATCCTACGAGCAGTACTTC. Translating it yields CSAEAPSYEQYF.

This clonotype appeared a few times. This chain uses TRBV7-8 with TRBJ2-1; no clear D gene. The germline V and J ends were trimmed by 5 bases and 3 bases, with 14 bases remaining between them. Germline V gives CDR1 SGHVS, CDR2 FQNEAQ. This CDR3 is built from 15 residues. CDR3 amino acids: CASSPEGSNYNEQFF. CDR3 coding DNA: TGTGCCAGCAGCCCAGAAGGAAGTAACTACAATGAGCAGTTCTTC.

V usage is TRBV7-6 and J usage is TRBJ2-3; 10 bases match TRBD2. The CDR3 is made up of 16 amino acids. After removal of 1 base from V and 5 bases from J, the junction contained 6 bases not matched to a gene. CDR1 and CDR2 (germline): SGHVS, FNYEAQ. The CDR3 DNA sequence: TGTGCCAGCAGCTTAGGGCCTAGCGGGAGATTAGATACGCAGTATTTT. Translating it yields CASSLGPSGRLDTQYF.

This clonotype was picked up a small number of times. V gene TRBV7-2 combines with J gene TRBJ2-7; D not resolved. The germline gives CDR1 SGHTA, CDR2 FQGNSA. V dropped 2 bases and J dropped 4 bases, with 9 bases sitting between them. CDR3 length equals 13 residues. The CDR3 DNA reads TGTGCCAGCAGCTTAAATTCACAGTACGAGCAGTACGTC. Encoded protein: CASSLNSQYEQYV.

On this clonotype: Germline is not matched at one junction end, which may reflect a read error. The chain uses TRBV6-1 and TRBJ2-5; D uncertain. Per the germline V gene, CDR1 is MNHNS and CDR2 is SASEGT. CDR3 length: 14 residues. CDR3 coding DNA: TGTGCCAGCAGTCAAGCAGAGTTCCAAGAGACCCAGTACTTC. This codes for CASSQAEFQETQYF.

The CDR3 DNA reads TGTGCCAGCAGTGACACGGGGGGCAGCAATCAGCCCCAGCATTTT. Translated: CASSDTGGSNQPQHF. The chain carries TRBV25-1 and TRBJ1-5; maybe TRBD1 (6 bases). The V end was cut by 3 bases, the J end by 1 base, with 10 bases between. CDR3 size: 15 residues. From germline, CDR1 is MGHDK and CDR2 SYGVNS.